Below, one T cell receptor (beta chain) is given with its context. Clones were read by immunoSEQ multiplex PCR, and TCRdb kept only the in-frame ones, dropping some. This table has about 34,000 clones, roughly 96% appearing once. This entry comes from a study of circulating and synovial CD4+ cells in juvenile arthritis. Germline CDR1 is LGHNA and CDR2 is YNFKEQ. V was cut by 1 base and J by 0 bases, with 15 bases left in between. This CDR3 has 17 amino acids. The TCR originated in a human donor with juvenile idiopathic arthritis. The chain has TRBV4-2 and TRBJ1-2; unclear D gene. Sequenced: CD4+ T cells from blood. CDR3 amino acids: CASSQGWVRGSNYGYTF. DNA for the CDR3: TGTGCCAGCAGCCAAGGTTGGGTTCGGGGATCTAACTATGGCTACACCTTC.